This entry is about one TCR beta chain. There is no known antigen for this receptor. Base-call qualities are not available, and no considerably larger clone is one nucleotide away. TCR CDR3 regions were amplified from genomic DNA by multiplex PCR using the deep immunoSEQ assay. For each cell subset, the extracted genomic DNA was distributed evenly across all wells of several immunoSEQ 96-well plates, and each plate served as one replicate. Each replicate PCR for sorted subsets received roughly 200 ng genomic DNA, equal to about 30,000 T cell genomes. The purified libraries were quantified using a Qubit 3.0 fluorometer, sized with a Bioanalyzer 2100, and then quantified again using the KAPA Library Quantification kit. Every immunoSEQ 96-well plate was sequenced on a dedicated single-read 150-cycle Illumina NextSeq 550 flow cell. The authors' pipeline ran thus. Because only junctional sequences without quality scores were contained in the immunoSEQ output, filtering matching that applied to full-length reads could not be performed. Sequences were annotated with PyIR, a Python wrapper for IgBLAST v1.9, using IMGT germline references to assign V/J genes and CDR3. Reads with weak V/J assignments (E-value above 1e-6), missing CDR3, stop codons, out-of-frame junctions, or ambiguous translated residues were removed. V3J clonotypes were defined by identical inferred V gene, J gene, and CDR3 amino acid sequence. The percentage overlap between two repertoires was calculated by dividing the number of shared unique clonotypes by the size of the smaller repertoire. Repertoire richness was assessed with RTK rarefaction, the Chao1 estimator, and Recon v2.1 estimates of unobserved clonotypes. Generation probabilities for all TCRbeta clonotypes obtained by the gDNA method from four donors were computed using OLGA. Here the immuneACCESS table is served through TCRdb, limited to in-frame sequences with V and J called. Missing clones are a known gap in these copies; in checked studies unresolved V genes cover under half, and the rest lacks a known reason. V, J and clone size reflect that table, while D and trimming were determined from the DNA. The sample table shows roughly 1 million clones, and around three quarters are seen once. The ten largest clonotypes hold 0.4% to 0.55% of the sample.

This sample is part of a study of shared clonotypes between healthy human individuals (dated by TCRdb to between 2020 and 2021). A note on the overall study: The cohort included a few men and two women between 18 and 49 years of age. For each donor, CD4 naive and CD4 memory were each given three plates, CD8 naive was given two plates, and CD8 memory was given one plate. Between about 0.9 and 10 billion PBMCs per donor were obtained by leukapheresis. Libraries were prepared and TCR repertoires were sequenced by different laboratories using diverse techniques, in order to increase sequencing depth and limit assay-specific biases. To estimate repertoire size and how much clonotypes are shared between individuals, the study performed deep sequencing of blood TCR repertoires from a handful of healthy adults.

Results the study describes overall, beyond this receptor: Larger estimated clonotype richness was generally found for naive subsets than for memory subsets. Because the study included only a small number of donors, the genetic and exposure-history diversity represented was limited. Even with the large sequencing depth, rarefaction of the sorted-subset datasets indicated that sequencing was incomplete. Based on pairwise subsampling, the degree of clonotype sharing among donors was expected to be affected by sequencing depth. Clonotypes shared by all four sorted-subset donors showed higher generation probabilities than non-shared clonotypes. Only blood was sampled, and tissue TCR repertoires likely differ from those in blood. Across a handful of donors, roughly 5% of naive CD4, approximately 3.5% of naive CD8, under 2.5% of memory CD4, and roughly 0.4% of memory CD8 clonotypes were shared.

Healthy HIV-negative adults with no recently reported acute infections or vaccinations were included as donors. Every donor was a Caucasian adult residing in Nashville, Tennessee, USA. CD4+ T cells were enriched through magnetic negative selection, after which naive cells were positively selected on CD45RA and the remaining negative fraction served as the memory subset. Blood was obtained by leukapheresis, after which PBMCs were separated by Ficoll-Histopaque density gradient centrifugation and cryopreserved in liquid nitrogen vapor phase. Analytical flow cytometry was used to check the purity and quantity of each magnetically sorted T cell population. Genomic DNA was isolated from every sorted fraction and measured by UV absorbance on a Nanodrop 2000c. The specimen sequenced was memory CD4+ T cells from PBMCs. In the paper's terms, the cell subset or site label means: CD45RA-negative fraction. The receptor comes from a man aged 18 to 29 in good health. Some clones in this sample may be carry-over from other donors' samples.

The DNA is TGCGCCAGTAAACCAACGGGGGGAACTAACGAGCAGTACTTC. This yields the protein CASKPTGGTNEQYF. The chain is made from TRBV5-1 and TRBJ2-7; 7 junctional bases match TRBD2. CDR1 and CDR2 were assigned from the germline V gene as SGHRS and YFSETQ. Counted from cysteine to phenylalanine, this CDR3 has 14 amino acids. Of the read, only the CDR3 DNA is kept; its 42 bases are in frame from base 1. V has 8 bases trimmed and J has 5 bases trimmed; junction bases matching no gene number 13. The full variable domain, with segments outside the CDR3 supplied by the reference TRBV5-1 and TRBJ2-7 proteins, appears as KAGVTQTPRYLIKTRGQQVTLSCSPISGHRSVSWYQQTPGQGLQFLFEYFSETQRNKGNFPGRFSGRQFSNSRSEMNVSTLELGDSALYLCASKPTGGTNEQYFGPGTRLTVT.